This entry lists 2 T cell receptor beta chains sequenced from one sample in a study of radiation and T cells in renal cell carcinoma. Sample treatment: 15 Gy SBRT to primary tumor, nephrectomy 4 weeks later. Produced via immunoSEQ multiplex PCR; TCRdb's table is partial and in-frame only. Of fewer than 20,000 clones in the sample, around 50% are singletons; the top ten hold roughly 10%. Here the sequenced sample was tumor tissue, taken from a patient whose treatment included radiotherapy and nephrectomy. The receptor source for this set is a man aged 50-60 years with renal cell carcinoma.

This chain connects TRBV5-8 to TRBJ2-3; the D is unclear. V was pared by 4 bases and J by 4 bases, with 13 bases between. This CDR3 spans 14 amino acids. Germline lookup yields CDR1 SGHTS and CDR2 YDEGEE. The CDR3 sequence is CASSQERWSDTQYF. The CDR3 nucleotides are TGTGCCAGCAGCCAAGAAAGGTGGTCAGATACGCAGTATTTT.

This sequence joins TRBV5-1 and TRBJ2-5, with TRBD2 identical over 10 bases. The CDR3 totals 17 residues. The V segment lost 0 bases and the J segment 1 base; nucleotides outside the gene matches: 6. Germline assignment: CDR1 SGHRS and CDR2 YFSETQ. The CDR3 region has the DNA TGCGCCAGCAGCTTGGTGCTAGCGGGGGTGCCCCAAGAGACCCAGTACTTC. Amino acid sequence: CASSLVLAGVPQETQYF.